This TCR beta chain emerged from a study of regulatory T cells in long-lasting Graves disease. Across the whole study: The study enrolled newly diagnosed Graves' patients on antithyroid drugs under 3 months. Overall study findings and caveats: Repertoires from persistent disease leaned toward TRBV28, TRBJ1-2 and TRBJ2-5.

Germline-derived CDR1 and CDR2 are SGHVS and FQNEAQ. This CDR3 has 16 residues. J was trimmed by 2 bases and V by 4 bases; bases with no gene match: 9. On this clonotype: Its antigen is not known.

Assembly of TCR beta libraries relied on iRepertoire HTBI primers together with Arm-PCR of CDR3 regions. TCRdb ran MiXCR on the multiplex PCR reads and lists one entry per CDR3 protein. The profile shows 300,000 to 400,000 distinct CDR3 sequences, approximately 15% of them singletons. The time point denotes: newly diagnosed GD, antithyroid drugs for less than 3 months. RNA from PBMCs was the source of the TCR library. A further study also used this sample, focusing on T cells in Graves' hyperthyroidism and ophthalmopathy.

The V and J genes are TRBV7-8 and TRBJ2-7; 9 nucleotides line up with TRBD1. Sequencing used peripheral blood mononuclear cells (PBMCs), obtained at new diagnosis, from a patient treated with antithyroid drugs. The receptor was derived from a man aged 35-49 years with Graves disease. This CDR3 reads CASSSRLGQGPYEQYF. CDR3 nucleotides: TGTGCCAGCAGCTCTCGGTTGGGACAGGGTCCCTACGAGCAGTACTTC.